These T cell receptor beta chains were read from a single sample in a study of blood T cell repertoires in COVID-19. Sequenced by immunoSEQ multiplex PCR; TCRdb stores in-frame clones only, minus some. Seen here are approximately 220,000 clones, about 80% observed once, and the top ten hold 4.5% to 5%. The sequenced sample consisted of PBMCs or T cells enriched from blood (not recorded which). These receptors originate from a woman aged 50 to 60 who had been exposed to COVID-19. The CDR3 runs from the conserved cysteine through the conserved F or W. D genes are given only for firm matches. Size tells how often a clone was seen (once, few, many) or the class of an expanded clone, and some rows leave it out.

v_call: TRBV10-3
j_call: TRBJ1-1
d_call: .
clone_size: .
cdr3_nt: TGTGCCACCCTGGTAGACACTGAAGCTTTCTTT
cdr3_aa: CATLVDTEAFF

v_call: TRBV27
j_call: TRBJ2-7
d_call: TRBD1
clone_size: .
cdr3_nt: TGTGCCAGCCGGACAGGGGTCACCAACGAGCAGTACTTC
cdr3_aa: CASRTGVTNEQYF

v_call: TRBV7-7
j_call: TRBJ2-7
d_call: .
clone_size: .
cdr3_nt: TGTGCCAGCAGCTTAACCAGGCTTTCGATCGAGCAGTACTTC
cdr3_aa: CASSLTRLSIEQYF

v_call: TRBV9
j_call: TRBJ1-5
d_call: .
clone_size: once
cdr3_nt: TGTGCCAGCAGCCCGAGGGGGGAGGGGCAGCCCCAGCATTTT
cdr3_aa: CASSPRGEGQPQHF

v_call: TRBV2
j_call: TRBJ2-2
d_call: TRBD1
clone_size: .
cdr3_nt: TGTGCCAGCAGCTACAGGGGGTTCGGCACCGGGGAGCTGTTTTTT
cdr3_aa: CASSYRGFGTGELFF

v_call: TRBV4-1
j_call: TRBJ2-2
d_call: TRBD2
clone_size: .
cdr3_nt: TGCGCCAGCAGCCAAGAAAAAGGTAGCGGGGGTCTTAACACCGGGGAGCTGTTTTTT
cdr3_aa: CASSQEKGSGGLNTGELFF

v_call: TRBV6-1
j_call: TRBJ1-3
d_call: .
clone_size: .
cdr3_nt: TGTGCCAGCAGTGACGGGGTATCGGGAAACACCATATATTTT
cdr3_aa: CASSDGVSGNTIYF

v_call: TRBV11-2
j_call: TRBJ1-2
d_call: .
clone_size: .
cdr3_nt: TGTGCCAGCAGCAGCCTGGGGGGGAACTATGGCTACACCTTC
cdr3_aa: CASSSLGGNYGYTF

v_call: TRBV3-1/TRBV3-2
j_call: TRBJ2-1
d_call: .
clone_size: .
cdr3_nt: TGTGCCAGCAGCCAAGTCGCAGATGGCAATGAGCAGTTCTTC
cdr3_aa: CASSQVADGNEQFF

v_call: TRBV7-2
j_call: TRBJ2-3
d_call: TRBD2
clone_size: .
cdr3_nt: TGTGCCAGCAGCGGAGACAGCCGGGGAGGGGATACGCAGTATTTT
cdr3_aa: CASSGDSRGGDTQYF

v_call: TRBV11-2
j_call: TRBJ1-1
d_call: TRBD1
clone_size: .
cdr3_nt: TGTGCCAGCAGCTTTTCAGGGGGCCTGAACACTGAAGCTTTCTTT
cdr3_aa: CASSFSGGLNTEAFF

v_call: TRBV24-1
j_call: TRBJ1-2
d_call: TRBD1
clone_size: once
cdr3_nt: TGTGCCCCGGGACAGGGGCTCCTTAGGTACTATGGCTACACCTTC
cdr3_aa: CAPGQGLLRYYGYTF

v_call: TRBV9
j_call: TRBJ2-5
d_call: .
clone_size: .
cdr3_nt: TGTGCCAGCAGCAGGGGTGCGAATCAAGAGACCCAGTACTTC
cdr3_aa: CASSRGANQETQYF

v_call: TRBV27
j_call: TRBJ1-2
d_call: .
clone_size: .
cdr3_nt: TGTGCCAGCAGGCTAGGGAGCCACTATGGCTACACCTTC
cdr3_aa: CASRLGSHYGYTF

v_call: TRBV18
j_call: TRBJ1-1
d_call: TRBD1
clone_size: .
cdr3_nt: TGTGCCAGCTCACGGGACAGCGGGAACACTGAAGCTTTCTTT
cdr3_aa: CASSRDSGNTEAFF

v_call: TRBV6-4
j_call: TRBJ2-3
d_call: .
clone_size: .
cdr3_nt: TGTGCCAGCAGTAGGGGGACACTACCCACAGATACGCAGTATTTT
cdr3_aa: CASSRGTLPTDTQYF

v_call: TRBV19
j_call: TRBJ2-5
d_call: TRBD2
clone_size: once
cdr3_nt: TGTGCCAGTACAGACAGCGGGGGCGGAGAGACCCAGTACTTC
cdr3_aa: CASTDSGGGETQYF

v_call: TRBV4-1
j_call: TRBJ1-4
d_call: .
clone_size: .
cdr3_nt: TGCGCCAGCAGCCTCGCGAGGGCGCTTAATGAAAAACTGTTTTTT
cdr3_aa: CASSLARALNEKLFF

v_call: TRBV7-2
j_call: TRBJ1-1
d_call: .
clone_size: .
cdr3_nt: TGTGCCAGCAGCTTAGCTCAGGGCAGCTGGACTGAAGCTTTCTTT
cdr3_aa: CASSLAQGSWTEAFF

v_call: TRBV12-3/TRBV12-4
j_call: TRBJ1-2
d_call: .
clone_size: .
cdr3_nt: TGTGCCAGCAGTCAACAGGGAGGGTATGGCTACACCTTC
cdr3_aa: CASSQQGGYGYTF

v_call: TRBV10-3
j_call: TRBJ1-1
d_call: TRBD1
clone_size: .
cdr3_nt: TGTGCCATCAGTGAGGGGGGGACAGGGCACGACTTTTCCTCGGCTTTCTTT
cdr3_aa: CAISEGGTGHDFSSAFF

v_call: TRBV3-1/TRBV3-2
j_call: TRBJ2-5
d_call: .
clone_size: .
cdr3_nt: TGTGCCAGCAGCCTCGTCTCCCATCCCGCGGGGCTCCCTCGATGGTATAAAGAGACCCAGTACTTC
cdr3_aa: CASSLVSHPAGLPRWYKETQYF

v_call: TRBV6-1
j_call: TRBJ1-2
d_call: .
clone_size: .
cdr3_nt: TGTGCCAGCAGTGAATTAAGACACATCACCAAAGATGGCTACACCTTC
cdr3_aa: CASSELRHITKDGYTF

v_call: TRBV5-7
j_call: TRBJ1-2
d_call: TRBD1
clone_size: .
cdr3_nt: TGTGCCAGCAGCTCAGCGGGGACAGGGAACTATGGCTACACCTTC
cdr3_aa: CASSSAGTGNYGYTF

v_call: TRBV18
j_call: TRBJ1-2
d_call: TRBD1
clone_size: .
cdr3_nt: TGTGCCAGCTCCAAACCCTGGGGCAGGGGGGATCCAGGCTACACCTTC
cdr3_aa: CASSKPWGRGDPGYTF

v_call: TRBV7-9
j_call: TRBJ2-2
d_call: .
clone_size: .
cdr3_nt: TGTGCCAGCAGCTTCCAGGGCGGTGGACAGAACGCGAACACCGGGGAGCTGTTTTTT
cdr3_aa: CASSFQGGGQNANTGELFF

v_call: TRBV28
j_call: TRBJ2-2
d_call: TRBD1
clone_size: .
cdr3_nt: TGTGCCAGCATCCCTACAGGGGCAGGGCGAACCGGGGAGCTGTTTTTT
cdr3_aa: CASIPTGAGRTGELFF

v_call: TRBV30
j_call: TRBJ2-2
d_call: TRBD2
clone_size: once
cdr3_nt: TGTGCCTGGAGCGGGACTAGCGGGGGGGGATACACCGGGGAGCTGTTTTTT
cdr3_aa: CAWSGTSGGGYTGELFF

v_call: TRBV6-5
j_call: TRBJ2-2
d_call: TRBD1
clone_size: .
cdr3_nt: TGTGCCAGCAAATTACAGGGGGCGATCGGGGAGCTGTTTTTT
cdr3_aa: CASKLQGAIGELFF

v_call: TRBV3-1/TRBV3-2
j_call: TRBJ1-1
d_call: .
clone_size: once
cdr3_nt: TGTGCCAGCAGCCACCTATCTAGGGGAAACACTGAAGCTTTCTTT
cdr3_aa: CASSHLSRGNTEAFF

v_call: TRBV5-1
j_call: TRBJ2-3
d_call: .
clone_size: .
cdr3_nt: TGCGCCAGCAGCTTGGCCGGCACAGATACGCAGTATTTT
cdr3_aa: CASSLAGTDTQYF

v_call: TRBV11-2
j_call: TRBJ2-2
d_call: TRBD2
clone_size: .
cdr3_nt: TGTGCCAGCACCCTCTTAGCGGGGGCCGGGGAGCTGTTTTTT
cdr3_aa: CASTLLAGAGELFF

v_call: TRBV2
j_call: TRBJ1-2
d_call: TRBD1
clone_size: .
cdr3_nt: TGTGCCAGCTCGCCAGGGGGAACTTATGGCTACACCTTC
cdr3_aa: CASSPGGTYGYTF

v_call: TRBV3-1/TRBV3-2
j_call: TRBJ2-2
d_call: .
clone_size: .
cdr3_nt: TGTGCCAGCAGCTTACAGCCAGGGGTCTGGGCCGGGGAGCTGTTTTTT
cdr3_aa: CASSLQPGVWAGELFF

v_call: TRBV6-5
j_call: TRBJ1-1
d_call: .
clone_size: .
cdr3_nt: TGTGCCAGCAGTTACGGGGGGATCACTGAAGCTTTCTTT
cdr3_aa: CASSYGGITEAFF

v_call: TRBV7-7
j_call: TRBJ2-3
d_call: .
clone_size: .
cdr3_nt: TGTGCCAGCAGCTTAAACCACGAGGGTACAGATACGCAGTATTTT
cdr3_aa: CASSLNHEGTDTQYF

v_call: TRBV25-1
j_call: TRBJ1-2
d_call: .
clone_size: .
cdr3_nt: TGTGCCAGCAGTGAATCTGGAGGGCTCCATGGCTACACCTTC
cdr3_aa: CASSESGGLHGYTF

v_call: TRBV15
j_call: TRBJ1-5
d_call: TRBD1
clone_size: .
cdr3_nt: TGTGCCACCAGCAGAGAAGGGACAGGGATTGGGTTTGGCAATCAGCCCCAGCATTTT
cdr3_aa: CATSREGTGIGFGNQPQHF

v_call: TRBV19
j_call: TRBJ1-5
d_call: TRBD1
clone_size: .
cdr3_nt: TGTGCCAGTGAAACCGGGACAGGGGGTATTCTTTATAGCAATCAGCCCCAGCATTTT
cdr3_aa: CASETGTGGILYSNQPQHF

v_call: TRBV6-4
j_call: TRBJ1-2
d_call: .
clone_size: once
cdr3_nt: TGTGCCAGCAGTGATCGCGGGGGAGGCGGCTACACCTTC
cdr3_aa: CASSDRGGGGYTF

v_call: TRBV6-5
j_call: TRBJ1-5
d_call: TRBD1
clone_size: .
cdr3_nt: TGTGCCAGCAGTTCTATTGACAGGGCTGGAAATCAGCCCCAGCATTTT
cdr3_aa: CASSSIDRAGNQPQHF

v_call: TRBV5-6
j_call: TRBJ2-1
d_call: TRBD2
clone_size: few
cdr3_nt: TGTGCCAGCAGCGAGGGGAGGGCCTACAATGAGCAGTTCTTC
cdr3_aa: CASSEGRAYNEQFF

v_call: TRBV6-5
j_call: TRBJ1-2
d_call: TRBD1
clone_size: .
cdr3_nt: TGTGCCAGCACCGTGGGACAGGCTAACTATGGCTACACCTTC
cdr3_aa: CASTVGQANYGYTF